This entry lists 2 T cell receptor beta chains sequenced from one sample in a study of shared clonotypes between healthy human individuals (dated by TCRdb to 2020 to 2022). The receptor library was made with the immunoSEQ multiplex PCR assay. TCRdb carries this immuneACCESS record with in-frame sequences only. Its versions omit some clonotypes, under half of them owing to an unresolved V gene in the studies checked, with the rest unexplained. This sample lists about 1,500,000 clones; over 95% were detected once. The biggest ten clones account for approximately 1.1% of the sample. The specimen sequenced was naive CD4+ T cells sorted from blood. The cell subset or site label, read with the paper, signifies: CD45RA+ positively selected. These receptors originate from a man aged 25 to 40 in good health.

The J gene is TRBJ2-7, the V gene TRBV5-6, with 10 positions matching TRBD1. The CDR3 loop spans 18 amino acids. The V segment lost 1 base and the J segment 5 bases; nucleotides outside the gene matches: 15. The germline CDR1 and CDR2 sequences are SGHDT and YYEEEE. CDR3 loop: CASSLILARDRGRNEQYF. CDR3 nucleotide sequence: TGTGCCAGCAGCTTGATTCTCGCCCGGGACAGGGGTCGGAACGAGCAGTACTTC.

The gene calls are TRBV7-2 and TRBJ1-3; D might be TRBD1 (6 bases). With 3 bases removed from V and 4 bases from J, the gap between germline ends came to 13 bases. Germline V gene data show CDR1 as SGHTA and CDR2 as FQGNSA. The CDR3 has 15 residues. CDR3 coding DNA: TGTGCCAGCAGCTTTGGGGGCTTAGAGGGAAACACCATATATTTT. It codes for CASSFGGLEGNTIYF. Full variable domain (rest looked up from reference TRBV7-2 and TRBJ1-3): GAGVSQSPSNKVTEKGKDVELRCDPISGHTALYWYRQSLGQGLEFLIYFQGNSAPDKSGLPSDRFSAERTGGSVSTLTIQRTQQEDSAVYLCASSFGGLEGNTIYFGEGSWLTVV.